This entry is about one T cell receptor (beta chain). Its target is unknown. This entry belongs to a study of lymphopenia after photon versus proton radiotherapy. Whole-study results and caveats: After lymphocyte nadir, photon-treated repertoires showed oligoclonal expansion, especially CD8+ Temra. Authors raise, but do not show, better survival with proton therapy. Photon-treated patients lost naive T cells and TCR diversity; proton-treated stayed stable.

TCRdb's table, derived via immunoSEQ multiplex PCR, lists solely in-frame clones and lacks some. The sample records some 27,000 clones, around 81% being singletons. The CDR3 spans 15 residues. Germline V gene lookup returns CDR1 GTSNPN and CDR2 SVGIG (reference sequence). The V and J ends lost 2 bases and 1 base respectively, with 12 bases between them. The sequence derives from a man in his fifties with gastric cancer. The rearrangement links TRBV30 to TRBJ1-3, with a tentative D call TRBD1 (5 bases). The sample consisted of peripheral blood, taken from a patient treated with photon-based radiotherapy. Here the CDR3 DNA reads TGTGCCTGGAGTTCGTGGGGGGGATCTGGAAACACCATATATTTT. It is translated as CAWSSWGGSGNTIYF.